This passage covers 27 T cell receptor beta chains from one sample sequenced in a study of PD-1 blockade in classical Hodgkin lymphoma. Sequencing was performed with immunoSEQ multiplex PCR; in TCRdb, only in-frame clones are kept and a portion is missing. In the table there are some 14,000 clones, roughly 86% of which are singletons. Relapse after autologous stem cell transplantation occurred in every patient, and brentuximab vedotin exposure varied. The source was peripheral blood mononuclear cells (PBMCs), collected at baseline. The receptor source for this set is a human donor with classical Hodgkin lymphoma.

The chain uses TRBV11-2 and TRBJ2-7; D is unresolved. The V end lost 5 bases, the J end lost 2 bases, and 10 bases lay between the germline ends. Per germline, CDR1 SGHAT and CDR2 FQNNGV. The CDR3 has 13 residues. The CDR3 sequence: CASSIGRTYEQYF. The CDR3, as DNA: TGTGCCAGCAGCATAGGACGGACCTACGAGCAGTACTTC.

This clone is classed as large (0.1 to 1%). CDR3 nucleotide sequence: TGTGCCAGTAGGCCTAAGGGGTACGGCAATGAGCAGTTCTTC. It is translated as CASRPKGYGNEQFF. This chain connects TRBV19 to TRBJ2-1; D perhaps matches TRBD1 (5 bases). V dropped 6 bases and J dropped 6 bases, with 15 bases sitting between them. Germline CDR1 reads LNHDA; CDR2 reads SQIVND (reference sequence). CDR3 length: 14 amino acids. Combining the CDR3 with reference TRBV19 and TRBJ2-1 gives the whole variable domain DGGITQSPKYLFRKEGQNVTLSCEQNLNHDAMYWYRQDPGQGLRLIYYSQIVNDFQKGDIAEGYSVSREKKESFPLTVTSAQKNPTAFYLCASRPKGYGNEQFFGPGTRLTVL.

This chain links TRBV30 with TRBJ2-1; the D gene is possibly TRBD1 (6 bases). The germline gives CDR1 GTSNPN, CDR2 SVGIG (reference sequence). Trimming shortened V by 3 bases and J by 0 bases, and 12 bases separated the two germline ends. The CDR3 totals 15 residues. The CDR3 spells CAWSDDRSSYNEQFF. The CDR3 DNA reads TGTGCCTGGAGCGATGACAGGAGCTCCTACAATGAGCAGTTCTTC.

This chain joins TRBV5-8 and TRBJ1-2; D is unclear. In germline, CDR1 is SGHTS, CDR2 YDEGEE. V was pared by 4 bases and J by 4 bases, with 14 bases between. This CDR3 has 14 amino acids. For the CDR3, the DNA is TGTGCCAGCAGCACCACTTCCGCTACCTATGGCTACACCTTC. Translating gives CASSTTSATYGYTF.

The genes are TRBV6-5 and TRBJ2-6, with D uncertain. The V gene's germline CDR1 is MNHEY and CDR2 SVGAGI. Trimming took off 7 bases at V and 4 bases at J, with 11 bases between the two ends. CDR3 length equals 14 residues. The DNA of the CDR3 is TGTGCCAGCAATCGAGTCTCCGGGGCCAACGTCCTGACTTTC. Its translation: CASNRVSGANVLTF.

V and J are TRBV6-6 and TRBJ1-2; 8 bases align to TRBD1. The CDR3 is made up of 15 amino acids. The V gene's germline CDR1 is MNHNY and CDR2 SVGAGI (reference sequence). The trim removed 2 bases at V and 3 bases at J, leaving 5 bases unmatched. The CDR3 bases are TGTGCCAGCAGTTACGACCCGGGACAGGACTATGGCTACACCTTC. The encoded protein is CASSYDPGQDYGYTF.

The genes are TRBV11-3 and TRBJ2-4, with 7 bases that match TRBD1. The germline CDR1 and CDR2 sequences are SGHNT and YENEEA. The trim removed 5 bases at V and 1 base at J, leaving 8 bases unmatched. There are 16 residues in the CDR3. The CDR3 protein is CASSPGGTSAKNIQYF. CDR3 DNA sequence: TGTGCCAGCAGCCCAGGGGGTACCTCGGCCAAAAACATTCAGTACTTC.

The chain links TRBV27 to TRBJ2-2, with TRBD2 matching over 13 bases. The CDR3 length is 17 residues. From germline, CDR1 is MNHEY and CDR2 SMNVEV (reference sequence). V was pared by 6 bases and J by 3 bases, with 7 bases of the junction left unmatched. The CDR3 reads CASRTLTSGGDTGELFF. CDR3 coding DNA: TGTGCCAGCAGGACCCTTACTAGCGGGGGGGACACCGGGGAGCTGTTTTTT.

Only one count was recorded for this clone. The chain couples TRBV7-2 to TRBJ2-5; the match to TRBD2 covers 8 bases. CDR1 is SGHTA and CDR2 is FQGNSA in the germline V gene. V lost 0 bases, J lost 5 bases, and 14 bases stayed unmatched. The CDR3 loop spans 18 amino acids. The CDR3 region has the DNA TGTGCCAGCAGCTTAGCGCTTCGGGGGGGGCACTCTTTTGAGACCCAGTACTTC. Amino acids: CASSLALRGGHSFETQYF.

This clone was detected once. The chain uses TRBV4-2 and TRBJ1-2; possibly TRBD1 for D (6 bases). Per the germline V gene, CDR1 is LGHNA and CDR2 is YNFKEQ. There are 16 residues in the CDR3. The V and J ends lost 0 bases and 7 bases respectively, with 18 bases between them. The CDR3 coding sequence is TGTGCCAGCAGCCAAGATATAGCGGGCAGGGGTGGTGGCTACACCTTC. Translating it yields CASSQDIAGRGGGYTF.

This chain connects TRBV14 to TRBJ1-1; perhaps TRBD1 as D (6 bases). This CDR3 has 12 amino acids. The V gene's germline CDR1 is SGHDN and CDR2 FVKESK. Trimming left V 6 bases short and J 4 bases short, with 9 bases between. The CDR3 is CASRGGGTEAFF. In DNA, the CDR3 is TGTGCCAGCAGAGGAGGGGGCACTGAAGCTTTCTTT.

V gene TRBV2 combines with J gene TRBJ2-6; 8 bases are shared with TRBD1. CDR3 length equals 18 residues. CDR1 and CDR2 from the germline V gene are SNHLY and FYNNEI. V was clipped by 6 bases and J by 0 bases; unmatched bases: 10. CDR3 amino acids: CASRAGQGLSSGANVLTF. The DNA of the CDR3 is TGTGCCAGCAGGGCAGGACAGGGCCTCAGCTCTGGGGCCAACGTCCTGACTTTC.

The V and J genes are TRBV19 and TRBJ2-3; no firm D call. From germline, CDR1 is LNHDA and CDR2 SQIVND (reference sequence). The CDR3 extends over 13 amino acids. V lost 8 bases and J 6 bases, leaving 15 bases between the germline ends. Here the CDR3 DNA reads TGTGCCAGTCGACTGACGCTGATGGATACGCAGTATTTT. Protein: CASRLTLMDTQYF.

Here the CDR3 reads CASSSLAGGGATDTQYF. The CDR3 bases are TGCGCCAGCAGCAGTTTAGCCGGCGGGGGGGCCACAGATACGCAGTATTTT. The rearrangement uses TRBV4-1 and TRBJ2-3; the match to TRBD2 covers 9 bases. This CDR3 is built from 17 residues. V shed 5 bases and J 2 bases; nucleotides not matched to a gene: 11. The germline CDR1 and CDR2 sequences are MGHRA and YSYEKL.

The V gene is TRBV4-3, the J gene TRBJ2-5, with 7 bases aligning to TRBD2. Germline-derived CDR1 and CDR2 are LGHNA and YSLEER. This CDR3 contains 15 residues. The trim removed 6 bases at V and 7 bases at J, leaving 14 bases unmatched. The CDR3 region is CASSPNGEGRGTQYF. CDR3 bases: TGCGCCAGCAGTCCGAACGGGGAGGGCCGAGGGACCCAGTACTTC.

The CDR3 loop is CAWSGLVEAFF. The CDR3 DNA sequence: TGTGCCTGGAGTGGGTTGGTCGAAGCTTTCTTT. The chain has TRBV30 and TRBJ1-1; D unresolved. Germline lookup yields CDR1 GTSNPN and CDR2 SVGIG (reference sequence). V shed 1 base and J shed 8 bases, with 8 bases lying between them. The CDR3 consists of 11 residues. Drawing the rest from reference TRBV30 and TRBJ1-1, the complete variable domain is SQTIHQWPATLVQPVGSPLSLECTVEGTSNPNLYWYRQAAGRGLQLLFYSVGIGQISSEVPQNLSASRPQDRQFILSSKKLLLSDSGFYLCAWSGLVEAFFGQGTRLTVV.

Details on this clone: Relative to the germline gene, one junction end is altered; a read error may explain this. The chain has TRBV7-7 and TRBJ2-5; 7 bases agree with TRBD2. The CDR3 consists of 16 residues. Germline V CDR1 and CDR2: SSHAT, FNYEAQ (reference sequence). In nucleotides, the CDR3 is TGTGCTAGCAGCCCCGGGAGGTTGGTGATGAAGGAGACCCAGTACTTC. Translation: CASSPGRLVMKETQYF.

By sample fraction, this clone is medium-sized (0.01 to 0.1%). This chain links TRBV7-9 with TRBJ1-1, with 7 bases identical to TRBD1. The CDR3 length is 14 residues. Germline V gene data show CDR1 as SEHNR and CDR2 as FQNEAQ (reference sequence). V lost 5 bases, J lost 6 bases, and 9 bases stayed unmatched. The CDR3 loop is CASSTDRVFAEAFF. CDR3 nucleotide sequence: TGTGCCAGCAGCACAGACAGGGTTTTCGCTGAAGCTTTCTTT.

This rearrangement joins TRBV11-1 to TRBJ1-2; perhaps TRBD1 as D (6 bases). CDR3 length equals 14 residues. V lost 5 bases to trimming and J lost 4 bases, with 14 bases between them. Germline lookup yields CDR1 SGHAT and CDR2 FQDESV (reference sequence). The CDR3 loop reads CASSPGQSVYGYTF. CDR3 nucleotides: TGTGCCAGCAGCCCTGGACAGAGCGTCTATGGCTACACCTTC.

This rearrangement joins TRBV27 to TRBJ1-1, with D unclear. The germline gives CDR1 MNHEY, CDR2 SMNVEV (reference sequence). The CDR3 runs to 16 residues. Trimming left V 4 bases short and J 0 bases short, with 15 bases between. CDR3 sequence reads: CASSSIPPGMNTEAFF. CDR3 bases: TGTGCCAGCAGTTCGATTCCCCCTGGGATGAACACTGAAGCTTTCTTT.

CDR3 sequence: CASSPFRGSYNEQFF. In DNA, the CDR3 is TGTGCCAGCAGCCCCTTCAGGGGCTCCTACAATGAGCAGTTCTTC. The chain recombines TRBV9 with TRBJ2-1, with TRBD1 as a possible D gene (6 bases). Deletions cut 4 bases from V and 0 bases from J, with 11 bases between. The CDR3 has 15 amino acids. Looked up from germline, CDR1 is SGDLS and CDR2 is YYNGEE.

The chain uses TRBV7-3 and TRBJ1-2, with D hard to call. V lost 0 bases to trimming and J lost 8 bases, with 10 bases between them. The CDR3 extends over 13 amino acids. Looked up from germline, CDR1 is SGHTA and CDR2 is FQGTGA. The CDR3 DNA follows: TGTGCCAGCAGCTTAACTGCAGGCGGAGGCTACACCTTC. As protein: CASSLTAGGGYTF.

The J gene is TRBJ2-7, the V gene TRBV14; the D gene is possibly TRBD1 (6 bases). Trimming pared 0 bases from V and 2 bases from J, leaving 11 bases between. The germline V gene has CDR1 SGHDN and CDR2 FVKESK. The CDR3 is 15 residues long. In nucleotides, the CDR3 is TGTGCCAGCAGCCAAGATTCGGGACACCCCTACGAGCAGTACTTC. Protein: CASSQDSGHPYEQYF. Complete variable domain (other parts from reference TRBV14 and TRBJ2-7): EAGVTQFPSHSVIEKGQTVTLRCDPISGHDNLYWYRRVMGKEIKFLLHFVKESKQDESGMPNNRFLAERTGGTYSTLKVQPAELEDSGVYFCASSQDSGHPYEQYFGPGTRLTVT.

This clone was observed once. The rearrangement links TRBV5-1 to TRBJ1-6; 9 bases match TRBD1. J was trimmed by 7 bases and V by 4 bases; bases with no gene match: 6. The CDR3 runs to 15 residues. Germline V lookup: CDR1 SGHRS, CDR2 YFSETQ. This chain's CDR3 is CASSPTGGVNSPLHF. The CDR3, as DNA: TGCGCCAGCAGCCCTACAGGGGGCGTAAATTCACCCCTCCACTTT. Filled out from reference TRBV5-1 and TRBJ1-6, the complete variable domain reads KAGVTQTPRYLIKTRGQQVTLSCSPISGHRSVSWYQQTPGQGLQFLFEYFSETQRNKGNFPGRFSGRQFSNSRSEMNVSTLELGDSALYLCASSPTGGVNSPLHFGNGTRLTVT.

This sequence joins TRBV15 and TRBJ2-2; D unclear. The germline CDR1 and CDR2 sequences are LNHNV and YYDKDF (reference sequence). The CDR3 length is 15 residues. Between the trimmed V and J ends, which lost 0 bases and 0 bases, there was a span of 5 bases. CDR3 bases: TGTGCCACCAGCAGAGAATTTACGAACACCGGGGAGCTGTTTTTT. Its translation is CATSREFTNTGELFF.

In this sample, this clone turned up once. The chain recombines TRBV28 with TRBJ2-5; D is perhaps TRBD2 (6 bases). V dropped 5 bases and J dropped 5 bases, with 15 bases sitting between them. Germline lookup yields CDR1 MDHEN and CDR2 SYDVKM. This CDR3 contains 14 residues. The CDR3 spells CASSPGVVGETQYF. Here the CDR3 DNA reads TGTGCCAGCAGTCCGGGGGTTGTAGGCGAGACCCAGTACTTC.

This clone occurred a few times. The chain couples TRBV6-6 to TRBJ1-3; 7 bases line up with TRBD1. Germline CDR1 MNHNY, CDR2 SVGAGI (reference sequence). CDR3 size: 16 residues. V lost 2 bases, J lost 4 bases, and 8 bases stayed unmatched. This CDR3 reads CASSYGDRVLGNTIYF. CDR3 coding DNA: TGTGCCAGCAGTTACGGTGACAGGGTACTCGGAAACACCATATATTTT.